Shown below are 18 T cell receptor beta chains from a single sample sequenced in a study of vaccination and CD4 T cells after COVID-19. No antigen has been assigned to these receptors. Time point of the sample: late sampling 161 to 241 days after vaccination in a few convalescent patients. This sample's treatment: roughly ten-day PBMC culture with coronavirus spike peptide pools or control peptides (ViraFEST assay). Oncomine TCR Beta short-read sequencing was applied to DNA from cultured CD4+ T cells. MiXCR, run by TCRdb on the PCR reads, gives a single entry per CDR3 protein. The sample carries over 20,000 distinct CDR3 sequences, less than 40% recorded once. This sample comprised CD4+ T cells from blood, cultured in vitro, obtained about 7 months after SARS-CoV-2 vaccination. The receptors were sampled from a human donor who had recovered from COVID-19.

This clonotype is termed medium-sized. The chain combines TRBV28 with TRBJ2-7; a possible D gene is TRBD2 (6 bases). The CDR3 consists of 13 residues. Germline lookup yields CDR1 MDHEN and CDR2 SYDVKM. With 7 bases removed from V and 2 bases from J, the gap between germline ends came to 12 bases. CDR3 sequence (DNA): TGTGCCAGCAAAAGGGACTTGCCCTACGAGCAGTACTTC. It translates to CASKRDLPYEQYF.

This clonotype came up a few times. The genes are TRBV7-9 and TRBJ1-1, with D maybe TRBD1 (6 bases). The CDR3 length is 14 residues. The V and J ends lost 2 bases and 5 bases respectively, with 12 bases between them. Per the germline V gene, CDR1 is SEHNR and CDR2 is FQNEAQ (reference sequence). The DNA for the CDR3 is TGTGCCAGCAGCTTACAGGGGCTGGGGACTGAAGCTTTCTTT. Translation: CASSLQGLGTEAFF.

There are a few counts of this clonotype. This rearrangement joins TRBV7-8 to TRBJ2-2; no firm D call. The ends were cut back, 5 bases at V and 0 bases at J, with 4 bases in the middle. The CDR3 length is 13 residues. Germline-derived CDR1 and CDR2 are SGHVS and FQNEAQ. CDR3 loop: CASSPTNTGELFF. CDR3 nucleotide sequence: TGTGCCAGCAGCCCTACGAACACCGGGGAGCTGTTTTTT.

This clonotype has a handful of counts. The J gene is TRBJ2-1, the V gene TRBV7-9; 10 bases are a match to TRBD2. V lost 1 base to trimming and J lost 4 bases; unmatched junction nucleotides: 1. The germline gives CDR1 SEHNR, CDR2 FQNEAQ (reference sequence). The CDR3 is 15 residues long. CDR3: CASSLGTSGYNEQFF. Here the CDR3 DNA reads TGTGCCAGCAGCTTAGGGACTAGCGGATACAATGAGCAGTTCTTC. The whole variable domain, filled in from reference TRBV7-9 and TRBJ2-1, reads DTGVSQNPRHKITKRGQNVTFRCDPISEHNRLYWYRQTLGQGPEFLTYFQNEAQLEKSRLLSDRFSAERPKGSFSTLEIQRTEQGDSAMYLCASSLGTSGYNEQFFGPGTRLTVL.

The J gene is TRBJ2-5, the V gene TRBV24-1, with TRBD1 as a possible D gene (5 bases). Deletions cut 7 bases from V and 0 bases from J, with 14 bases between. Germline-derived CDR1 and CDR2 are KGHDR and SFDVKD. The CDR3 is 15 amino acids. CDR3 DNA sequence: TGTGCCACCAGCACAAGACAGAAGGACCAAGAGACCCAGTACTTC. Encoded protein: CATSTRQKDQETQYF.

As DNA, the CDR3 is TGCAGTGCTATCGGGTCTCGCACAGATACGCAGTATTTT. It codes for CSAIGSRTDTQYF. This rearrangement joins TRBV20-1 to TRBJ2-3; D ambiguous. The V and J ends lost 4 bases and 1 base respectively, with 9 bases between them. This CDR3 is built from 13 residues. Germline V gene sequence: CDR1 DFQATT, CDR2 SNEGSKA (reference sequence).

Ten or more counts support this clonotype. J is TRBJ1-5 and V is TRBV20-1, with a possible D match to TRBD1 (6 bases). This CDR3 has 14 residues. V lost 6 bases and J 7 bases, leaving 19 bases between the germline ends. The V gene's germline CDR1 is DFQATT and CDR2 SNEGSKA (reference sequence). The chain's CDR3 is CSADKGGGGQPQHF. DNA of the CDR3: TGCAGTGCCGATAAAGGTGGGGGCGGGCAGCCCCAGCATTTT.

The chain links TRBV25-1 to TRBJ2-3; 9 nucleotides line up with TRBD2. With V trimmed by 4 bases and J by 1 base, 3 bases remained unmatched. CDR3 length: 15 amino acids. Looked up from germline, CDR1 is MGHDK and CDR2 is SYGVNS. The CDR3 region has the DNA TGTGCCAGCAGTGGACCTAGCGGGGGCACAGATACGCAGTATTTT. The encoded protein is CASSGPSGGTDTQYF.

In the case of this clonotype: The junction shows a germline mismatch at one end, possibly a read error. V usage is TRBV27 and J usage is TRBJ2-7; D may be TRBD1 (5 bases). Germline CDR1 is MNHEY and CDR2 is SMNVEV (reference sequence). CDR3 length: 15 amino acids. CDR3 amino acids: CASSQVGRETHEQYF. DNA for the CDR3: TGCGCCAGCAGCCAAGTGGGCAGGGAAACCCACGAGCAGTACTTC.

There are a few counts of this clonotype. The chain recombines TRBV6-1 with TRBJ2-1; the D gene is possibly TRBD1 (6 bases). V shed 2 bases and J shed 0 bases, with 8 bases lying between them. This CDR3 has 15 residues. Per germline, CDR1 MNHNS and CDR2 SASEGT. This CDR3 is CASSEQGPSYNEQFF. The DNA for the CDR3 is TGTGCCAGCAGTGAACAGGGGCCCTCCTACAATGAGCAGTTCTTC.

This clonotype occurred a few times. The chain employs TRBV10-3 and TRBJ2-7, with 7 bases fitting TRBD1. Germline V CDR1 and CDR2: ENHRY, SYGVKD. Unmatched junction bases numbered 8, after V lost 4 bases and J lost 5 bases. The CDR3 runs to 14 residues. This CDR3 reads CAISATDRSDEQYF. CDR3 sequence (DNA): TGTGCCATCAGTGCCACGGACAGGTCCGACGAGCAGTACTTC.

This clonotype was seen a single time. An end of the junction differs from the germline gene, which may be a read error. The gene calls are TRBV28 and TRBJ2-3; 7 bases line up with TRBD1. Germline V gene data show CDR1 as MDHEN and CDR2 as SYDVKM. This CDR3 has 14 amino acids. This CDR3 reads CASSSTRQGDTRYF. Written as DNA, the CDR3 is TGTGCCAGCAGTTCTACCAGACAGGGAGATACGCGGTATTTT.

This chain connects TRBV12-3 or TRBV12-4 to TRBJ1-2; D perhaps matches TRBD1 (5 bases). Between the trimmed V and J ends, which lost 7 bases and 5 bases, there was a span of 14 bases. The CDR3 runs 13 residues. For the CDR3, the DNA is TGTGCCAGCAACCTGAACGGGGGGTATGGCTACACCTTC. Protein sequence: CASNLNGGYGYTF.

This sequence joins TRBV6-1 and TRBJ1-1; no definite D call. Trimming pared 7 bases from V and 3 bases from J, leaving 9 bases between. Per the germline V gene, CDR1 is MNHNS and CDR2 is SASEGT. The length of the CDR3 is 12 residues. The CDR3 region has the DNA TGTGCCAGCACGGGGTTATACACTGAAGCTTTCTTT. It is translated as CASTGLYTEAFF.

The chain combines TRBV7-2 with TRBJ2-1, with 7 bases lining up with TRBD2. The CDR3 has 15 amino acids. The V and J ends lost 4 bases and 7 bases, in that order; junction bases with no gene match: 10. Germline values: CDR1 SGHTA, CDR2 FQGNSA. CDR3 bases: TGTGCCAGCAGCTCGGGGGGATCGGGCGTAAATGAGCAGTTCTTC. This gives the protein CASSSGGSGVNEQFF.

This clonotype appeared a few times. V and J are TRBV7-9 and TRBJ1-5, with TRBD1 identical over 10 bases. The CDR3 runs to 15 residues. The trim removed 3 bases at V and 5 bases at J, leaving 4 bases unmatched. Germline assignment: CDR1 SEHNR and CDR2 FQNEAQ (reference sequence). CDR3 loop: CASSFGTGVHQPQHF. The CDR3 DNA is TGTGCCAGCAGCTTTGGGACAGGGGTGCATCAGCCCCAGCATTTT.

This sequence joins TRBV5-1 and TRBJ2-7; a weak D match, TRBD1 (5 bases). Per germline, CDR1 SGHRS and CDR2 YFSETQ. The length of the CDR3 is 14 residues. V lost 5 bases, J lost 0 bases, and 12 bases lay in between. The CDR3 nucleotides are TGCGCCAGCAGAGGACGGACAAGCTCCTACGAGCAGTACTTC. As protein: CASRGRTSSYEQYF.

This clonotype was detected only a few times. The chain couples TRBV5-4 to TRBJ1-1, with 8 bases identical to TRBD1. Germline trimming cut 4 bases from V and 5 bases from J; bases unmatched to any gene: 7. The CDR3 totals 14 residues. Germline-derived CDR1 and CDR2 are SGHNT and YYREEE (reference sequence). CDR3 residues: CASSPGTGGTEAFF. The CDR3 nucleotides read TGTGCCAGCAGCCCCGGGACAGGAGGAACTGAAGCTTTCTTT. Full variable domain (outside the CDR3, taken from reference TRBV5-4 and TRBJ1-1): ETGVTQSPTHLIKTRGQQVTLRCSSQSGHNTVSWYQQALGQGPQFIFQYYREEENGRGNFPPRFSGLQFPNYSSELNVNALELDDSALYLCASSPGTGGTEAFFGQGTRLTVV.